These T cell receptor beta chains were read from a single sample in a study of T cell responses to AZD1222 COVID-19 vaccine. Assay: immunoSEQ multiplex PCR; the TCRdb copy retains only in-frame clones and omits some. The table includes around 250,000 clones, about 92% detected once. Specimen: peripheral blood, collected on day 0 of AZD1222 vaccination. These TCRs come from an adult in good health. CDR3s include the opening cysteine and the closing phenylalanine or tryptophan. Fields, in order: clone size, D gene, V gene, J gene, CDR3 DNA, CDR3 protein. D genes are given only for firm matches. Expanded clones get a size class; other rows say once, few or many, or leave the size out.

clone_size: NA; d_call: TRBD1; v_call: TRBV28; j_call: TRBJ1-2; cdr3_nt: TGTGCCAGCAGTACGAAGAGGACAGGGGATTATGGCTACACCTTC; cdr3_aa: CASSTKRTGDYGYTF
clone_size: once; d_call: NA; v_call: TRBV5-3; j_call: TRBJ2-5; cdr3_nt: TGTGCCAGAAGCTTGGGAGGGGGGACCCAAGAGACCCAGTACTTC; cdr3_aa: CARSLGGGTQETQYF
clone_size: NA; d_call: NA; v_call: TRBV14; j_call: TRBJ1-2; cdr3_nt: TGTGCCAGCAGCCCGCCCCAGGGAGCGGGCTATGGCTACACCTTC; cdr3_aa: CASSPPQGAGYGYTF
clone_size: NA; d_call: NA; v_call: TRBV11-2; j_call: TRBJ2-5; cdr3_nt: TGTGCCAGCAGCTCGCGCCCCCTGACAGGTCGGAGGTCGGAGACCCAGTACTTC; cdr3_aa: CASSSRPLTGRRSETQYF
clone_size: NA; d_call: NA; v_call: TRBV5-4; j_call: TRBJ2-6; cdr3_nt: TGTGCCAGCAGCTTGCCGGGACGGGCCCCGTCTGGGGCCAACGTCCTGACTTTC; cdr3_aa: CASSLPGRAPSGANVLTF
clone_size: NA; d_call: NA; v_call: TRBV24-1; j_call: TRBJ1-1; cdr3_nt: TGTGCCACCAGTGGACAGACGAACACTGAAGCTTTCTTT; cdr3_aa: CATSGQTNTEAFF
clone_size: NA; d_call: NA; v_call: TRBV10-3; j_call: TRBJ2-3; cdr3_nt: TGTGCCATCAGTGCCTCTGGGGGAGTTACAGATACGCAGTATTTT; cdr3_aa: CAISASGGVTDTQYF
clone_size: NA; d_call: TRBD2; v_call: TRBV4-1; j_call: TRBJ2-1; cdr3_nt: TGCGCCAGCAGCCAGGGACTAGCGGAAAACTACAATGAGCAGTTCTTC; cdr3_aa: CASSQGLAENYNEQFF
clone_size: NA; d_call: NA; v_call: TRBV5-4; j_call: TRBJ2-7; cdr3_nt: TGTGCCAGCAGCTTGAATAGGGGGAGGGACGAGCAGTACTTC; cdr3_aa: CASSLNRGRDEQYF
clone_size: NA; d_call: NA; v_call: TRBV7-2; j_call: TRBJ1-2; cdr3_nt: TGTGCCAGCAGCCATACAGTCCGCCGGGGCTACACCTTC; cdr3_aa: CASSHTVRRGYTF
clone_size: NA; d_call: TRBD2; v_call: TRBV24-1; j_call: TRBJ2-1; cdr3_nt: TGTGCCACCAGTGGGACCCGGCTAGCGGGAGGTAATGAGCAGTTCTTC; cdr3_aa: CATSGTRLAGGNEQFF
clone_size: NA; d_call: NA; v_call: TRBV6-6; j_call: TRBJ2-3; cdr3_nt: TGTGCCAGCAGTTACTCGAGGGCGGGGTTCACAGATACGCAGTATTTT; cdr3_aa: CASSYSRAGFTDTQYF
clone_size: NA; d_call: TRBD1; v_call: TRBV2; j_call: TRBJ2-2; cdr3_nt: TGTGCCAGAGACAGGGGGCGAGCCGGGGAGCTGTTTTTT; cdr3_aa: CARDRGRAGELFF
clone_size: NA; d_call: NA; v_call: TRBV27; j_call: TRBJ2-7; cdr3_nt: TGTGCCAGCACCCCCGCCGGGAGAGCCTACGAGCAGTACTTC; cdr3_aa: CASTPAGRAYEQYF
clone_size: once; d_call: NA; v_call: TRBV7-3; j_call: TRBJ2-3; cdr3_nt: TGTGCCAGCAGCTCCCGATGGGCAGATACGCAGTATTTT; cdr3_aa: CASSSRWADTQYF
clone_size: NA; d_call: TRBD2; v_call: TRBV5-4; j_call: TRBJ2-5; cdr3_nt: TGTGCCAGCAGCTTGGCGGGAGGGGGGGACCAAGAGACCCAGTACTTC; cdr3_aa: CASSLAGGGDQETQYF
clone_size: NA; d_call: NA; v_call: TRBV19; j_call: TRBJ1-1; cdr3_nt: TGTGCCAGTAGTATAGATGAGGAGGGAATGAACACTGAAGCTTTCTTT; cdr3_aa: CASSIDEEGMNTEAFF
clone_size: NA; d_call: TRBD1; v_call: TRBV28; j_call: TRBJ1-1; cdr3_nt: TGTGCCGTCCGGGACAGTTTAATGAACACTGAAGCTTTCTTT; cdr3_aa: CAVRDSLMNTEAFF
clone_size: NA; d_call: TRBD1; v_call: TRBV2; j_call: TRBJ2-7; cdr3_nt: TGTGCCAGCAGAGGCAGGGGGTACGAGCAGTACTTC; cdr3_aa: CASRGRGYEQYF
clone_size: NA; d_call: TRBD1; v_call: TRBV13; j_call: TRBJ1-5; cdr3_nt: TGTGCCAGCAGCTTGGGGACAGGGGAAGGGGTCAATCAGCCCCAGCATTTT; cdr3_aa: CASSLGTGEGVNQPQHF
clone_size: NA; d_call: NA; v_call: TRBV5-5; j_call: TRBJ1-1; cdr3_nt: TGTGCCAGCAGCACCTCCTCCCGAACTGAAGCTTTCTTT; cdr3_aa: CASSTSSRTEAFF
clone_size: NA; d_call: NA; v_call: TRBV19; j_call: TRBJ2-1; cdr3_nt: TGTGCCAGTCGTCGCGGGGGCCTATACAATGAGCAGTTCTTC; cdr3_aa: CASRRGGLYNEQFF
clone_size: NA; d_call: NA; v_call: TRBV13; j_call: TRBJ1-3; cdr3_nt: TGTGCCAGCAGCTTGCTTGGAGGAAACACCATATATTTT; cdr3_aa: CASSLLGGNTIYF
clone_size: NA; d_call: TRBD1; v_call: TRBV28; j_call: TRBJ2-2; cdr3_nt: TGTTCCAGCAGCCAGGGACAGACCACCGGGGAGCTGTTTTTT; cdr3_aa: CSSSQGQTTGELFF
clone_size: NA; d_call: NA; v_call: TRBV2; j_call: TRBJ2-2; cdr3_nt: TGTGCCAGCAGTGATAGAGTAGCCCAAGGGGAGCTGTTTTTT; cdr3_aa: CASSDRVAQGELFF
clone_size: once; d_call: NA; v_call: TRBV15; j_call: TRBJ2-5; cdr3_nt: TGTGCCACCAGCAGAGATCCGGCCGAGGGGACCCAGTACTTC; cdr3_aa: CATSRDPAEGTQYF
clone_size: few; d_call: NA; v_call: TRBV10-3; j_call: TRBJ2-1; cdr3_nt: TGTGCCATCAGGGCCGGTATGAGCTCCTACAATGAGCAGTTCTTC; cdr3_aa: CAIRAGMSSYNEQFF
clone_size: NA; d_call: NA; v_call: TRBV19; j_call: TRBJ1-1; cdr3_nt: TGTGCCAGTAGTATAGACGGGACCACTGAAGCTTTCTTT; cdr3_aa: CASSIDGTTEAFF
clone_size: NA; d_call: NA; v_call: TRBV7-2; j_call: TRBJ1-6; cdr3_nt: TGTGCCAGCAGGCGAGAGGTCTTGAGGTCACCCCTCCACTTT; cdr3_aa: CASRREVLRSPLHF
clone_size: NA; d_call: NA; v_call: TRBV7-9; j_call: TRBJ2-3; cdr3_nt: TGTGCCAGCAGCTTAGTGGGGACAGATACGCAGTATTTT; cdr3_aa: CASSLVGTDTQYF
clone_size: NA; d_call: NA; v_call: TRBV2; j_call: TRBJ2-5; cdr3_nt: TGTGCCAGCAAACAGGTTGAAGAGACCCAGTACTTC; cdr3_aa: CASKQVEETQYF
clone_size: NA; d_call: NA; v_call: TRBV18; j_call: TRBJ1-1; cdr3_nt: TGTGCCAGCTCACCACGCAGGGGAATTGAAGCTTTCTTT; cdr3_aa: CASSPRRGIEAFF
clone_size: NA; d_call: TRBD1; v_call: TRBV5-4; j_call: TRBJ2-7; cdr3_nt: TGTGCCAGCAGCTTGGCCGATGGGACAGGGGACGAGCAGTACTTC; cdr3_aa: CASSLADGTGDEQYF
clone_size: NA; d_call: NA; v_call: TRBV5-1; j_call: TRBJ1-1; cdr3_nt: TGCGCCAGCAGCCGACGACTTAGGGAGGCGGACACTGAAGCTTTCTTT; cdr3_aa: CASSRRLREADTEAFF
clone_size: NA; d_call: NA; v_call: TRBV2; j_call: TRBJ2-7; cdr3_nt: TGTGCCAGCTCTCAAGGCTACGAGCAGTACTTC; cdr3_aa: CASSQGYEQYF
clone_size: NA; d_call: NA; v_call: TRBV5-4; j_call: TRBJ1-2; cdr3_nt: TGTGCCAGCAGCTTGGGGCCGGGAGGCTACACCTTC; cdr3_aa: CASSLGPGGYTF
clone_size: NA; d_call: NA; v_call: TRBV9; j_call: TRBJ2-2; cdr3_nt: TGTGCCAGCAGCGCTCGAGGGAACACCGGGGAGCTGTTTTTT; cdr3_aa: CASSARGNTGELFF
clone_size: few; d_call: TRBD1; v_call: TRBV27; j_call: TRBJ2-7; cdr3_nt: TGTGCCAGCAGTTTCCTCGGGACAGCTTACGAGCAGTACTTC; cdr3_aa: CASSFLGTAYEQYF
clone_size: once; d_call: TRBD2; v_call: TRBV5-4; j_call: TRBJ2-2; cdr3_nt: TGTGCCAGCAGCCCCCGGGGGGGGAACACCGGGGAGCTGTTTTTT; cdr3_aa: CASSPRGGNTGELFF
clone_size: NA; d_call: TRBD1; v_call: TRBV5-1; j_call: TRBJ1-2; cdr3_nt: TGCGCCAGCAGCCCAACCGGGACAGTCAGCTATGGCTACACCTTC; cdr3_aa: CASSPTGTVSYGYTF
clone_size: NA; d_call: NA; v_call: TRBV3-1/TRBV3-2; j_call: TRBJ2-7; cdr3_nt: TGTGCCAGCAGCCGCCCCCACCACGAGCAGTACTTC; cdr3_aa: CASSRPHHEQYF
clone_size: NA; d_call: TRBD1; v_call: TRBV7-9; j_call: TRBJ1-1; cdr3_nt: TGTGCCAGCAGCTCCGGGGACAGGGGAAACACTGAAGCTTTCTTT; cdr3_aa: CASSSGDRGNTEAFF
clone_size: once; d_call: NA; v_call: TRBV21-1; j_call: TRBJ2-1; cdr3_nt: TGTGCCAGCAGCAAAGGTCGGGGGACGAAATACAATGAGCAGTTCTTC; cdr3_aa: CASSKGRGTKYNEQFF
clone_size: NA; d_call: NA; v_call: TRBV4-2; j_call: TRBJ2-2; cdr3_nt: TGTGCCAGCAGCCCTCTTAGGACCGGGGAGCTGTTTTTT; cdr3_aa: CASSPLRTGELFF
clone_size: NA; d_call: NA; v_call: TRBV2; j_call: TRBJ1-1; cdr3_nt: TGTGCCAGCAGTGGGATGGGGGCCACTGAAGCTTTCTTT; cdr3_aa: CASSGMGATEAFF
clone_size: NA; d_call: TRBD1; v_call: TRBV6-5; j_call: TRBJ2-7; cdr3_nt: TGTGCCAGCAGTTACCGGGACAGGGCCTACGAGCAGTACTTC; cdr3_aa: CASSYRDRAYEQYF
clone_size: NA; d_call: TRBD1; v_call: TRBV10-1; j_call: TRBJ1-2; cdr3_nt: TGCGCCAGCAGTCGGGACAGGTCTGACGGCTACACCTTC; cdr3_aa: CASSRDRSDGYTF
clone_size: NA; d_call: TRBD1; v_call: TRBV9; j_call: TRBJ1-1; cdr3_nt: TGTGCCAGCAAATCGGGACAGGGGGGTACTGAAGCTTTCTTT; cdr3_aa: CASKSGQGGTEAFF
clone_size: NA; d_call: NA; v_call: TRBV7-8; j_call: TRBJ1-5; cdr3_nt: TGTGCCAGCAGCTTAAGGTTAGGAGGGAACGGACAGCCCCAGCATTTT; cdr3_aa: CASSLRLGGNGQPQHF
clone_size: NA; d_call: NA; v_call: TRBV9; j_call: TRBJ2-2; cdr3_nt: TGTGCCAGCAGCGTAGGGTCCGGGGAGCTGTTTTTT; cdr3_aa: CASSVGSGELFF
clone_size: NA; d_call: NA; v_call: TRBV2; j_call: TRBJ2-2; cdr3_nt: TGTGCCAGCAAACAGGAGGACGGGGAGCTGTTTTTT; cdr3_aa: CASKQEDGELFF
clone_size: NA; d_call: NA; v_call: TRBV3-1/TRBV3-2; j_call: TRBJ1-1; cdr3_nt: TGTGCCAGCAGCCAGGGTACTGAAGCTTTCTTT; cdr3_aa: CASSQGTEAFF
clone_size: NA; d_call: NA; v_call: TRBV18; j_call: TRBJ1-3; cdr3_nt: TGTGCCAGCTCACCAACAGTTGCTTCTGGAAACACCATATATTTT; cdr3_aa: CASSPTVASGNTIYF
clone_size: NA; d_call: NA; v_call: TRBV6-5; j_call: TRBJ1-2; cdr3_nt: TGTGCCAGCAGTTCGGGACCTTATGGCTACACCTTC; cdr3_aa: CASSSGPYGYTF
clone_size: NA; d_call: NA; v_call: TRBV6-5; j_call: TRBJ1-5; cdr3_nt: TGTGCCAGCAGTTACGCCGGGGGACAGCCCCAGCATTTT; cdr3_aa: CASSYAGGQPQHF
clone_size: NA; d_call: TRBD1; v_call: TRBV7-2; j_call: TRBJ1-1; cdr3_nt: TGTGCCAGCAGACCCCAGGGGGCGGTCGGTGAAGCTTTCTTT; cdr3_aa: CASRPQGAVGEAFF
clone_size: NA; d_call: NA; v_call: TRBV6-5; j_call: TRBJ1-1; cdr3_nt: TGTGCCAGCACCACAATGGGGACGATGAGGAGGGCTTTCTTT; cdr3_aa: CASTTMGTMRRAFF
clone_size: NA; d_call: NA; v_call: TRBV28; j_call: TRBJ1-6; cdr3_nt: TGTGCCAGCAGTCCGAGATTCCTTGCTTCACCCCTCCACTTT; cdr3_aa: CASSPRFLASPLHF
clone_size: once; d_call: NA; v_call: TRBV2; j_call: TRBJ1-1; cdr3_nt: TGTGCCAGCAGTGAAGGGGGGTTGAACACTGAAGCTTTCTTT; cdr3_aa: CASSEGGLNTEAFF